The next 17 T cell receptor beta chains were all read from a single sample in a study of OX40 agonist ivuxolimab in advanced cancers. The repertoire was sequenced with immunoSEQ multiplex PCR; TCRdb's copy has only in-frame clones and lacks some. The table records 45,000 to 65,000 clones, around three quarters of them present only once. The sequenced sample was CD4+ or CD8+ T cells sorted from blood, obtained in a trial of the OX40 agonist ivuxolimab. The receptors stem from an adult with an advanced solid tumor such as melanoma, head and neck, liver or kidney cancer.

This chain joins TRBV28 and TRBJ1-2; tentative D call: TRBD1 (5 bases). Germline CDR1 reads MDHEN; CDR2 reads SYDVKM. V was trimmed by 8 bases and J by 4 bases, leaving 11 bases between them. This CDR3 has 12 amino acids. The CDR3 here is CASATGLYGYTF. In DNA form, the CDR3 reads TGTGCCAGCGCAACAGGTCTCTATGGCTACACCTTC.

This rearrangement joins TRBV27 to TRBJ1-1, with D unclear. The germline V gene encodes CDR1 MNHEY and CDR2 SMNVEV (reference sequence). The germline V and J ends were trimmed by 6 bases and 1 base, with 9 bases remaining between them. This CDR3 comprises 13 residues. Here the CDR3 reads CASRPRQNTEAFF. Written as DNA, the CDR3 is TGTGCCAGCAGACCTAGACAGAACACTGAAGCTTTCTTT.

This clone was counted only a few times. The rearrangement uses TRBV5-1 and TRBJ2-2, with D perhaps matching TRBD2 (5 bases). Trimming left V 3 bases short and J 4 bases short, with 13 bases between. The CDR3 length is 15 residues. The germline CDR1 and CDR2 sequences are SGHRS and YFSETQ. The CDR3 sequence is CASSSDPRGTGELFF. The CDR3 DNA reads as TGCGCCAGCAGCTCGGACCCTCGGGGCACCGGGGAGCTGTTTTTT.

V is TRBV5-4 and J is TRBJ2-5; D gene unclear. Between the trimmed V and J ends, which lost 3 bases and 3 bases, there was a span of 15 bases. The CDR3 is 15 amino acids. From germline, CDR1 is SGHNT and CDR2 YYREEE (reference sequence). The CDR3 DNA is TGTGCCAGCAGCTCTGACCTGACCCTGGAAGAGACCCAGTACTTC. Translating it yields CASSSDLTLEETQYF.

This clone showed up just once. The V gene is TRBV5-1, the J gene TRBJ1-1; TRBD1 agrees at 7 bases. The germline gives CDR1 SGHRS, CDR2 YFSETQ. J lost 5 bases, V lost 4 bases, and 5 bases had no gene match. The CDR3 totals 13 residues. The CDR3 loop is CASSDRVGTEAFF. DNA for the CDR3: TGCGCCAGCAGCGACAGGGTCGGGACTGAAGCTTTCTTT. Combining the CDR3 with reference TRBV5-1 and TRBJ1-1 gives the whole variable domain KAGVTQTPRYLIKTRGQQVTLSCSPISGHRSVSWYQQTPGQGLQFLFEYFSETQRNKGNFPGRFSGRQFSNSRSEMNVSTLELGDSALYLCASSDRVGTEAFFGQGTRLTVV.

V is TRBV10-3 and J is TRBJ1-6; the D gene is possibly TRBD1 (5 bases). V dropped 3 bases and J dropped 10 bases, with 13 bases sitting between them. The V gene's germline CDR1 is ENHRY and CDR2 SYGVKD. The CDR3 is 14 residues long. DNA of the CDR3: TGTGCCATCAGTGATGCAGGGTTAGGGTCACCCCTCCACTTT. Translation gives CAISDAGLGSPLHF.

The rearrangement joins TRBV19 to TRBJ1-2; TRBD1 aligns across 7 bases. The CDR3 consists of 15 residues. Germline CDR1 is LNHDA and CDR2 is SQIVND (reference sequence). V lost 3 bases to trimming and J lost 4 bases; unmatched junction nucleotides: 8. The CDR3 DNA follows: TGTGCCAGTAGTATCGGTCTGGGACAGCCCTATGGCTACACCTTC. Translating gives CASSIGLGQPYGYTF.

The V gene is TRBV29-1, the J gene TRBJ2-2; TRBD1 is a possible D gene (5 bases). Trimming removed 1 base from V and 6 bases from J, with 6 bases in between. The V gene's germline CDR1 is SQVTM and CDR2 ANQGSEA. The CDR3 sequence is 12 residues long. In nucleotides, the CDR3 is TGCAGCGTTGAAGGGGGCCCCGGGGAGCTGTTTTTT. Amino acid sequence: CSVEGGPGELFF.

This chain joins TRBV18 and TRBJ2-1; possible D gene TRBD2, 5 bases. Trimming took off 2 bases at V and 3 bases at J, with 17 bases between the two ends. Germline CDR1 and CDR2: KGHSH and LQKENI. There are 17 residues in the CDR3. CDR3 loop: CASSPANRRQLYNEQFF. Written as DNA, the CDR3 is TGTGCCAGCTCACCAGCGAATAGGAGGCAACTCTACAATGAGCAGTTCTTC. Filled out from reference TRBV18 and TRBJ2-1, the complete variable domain reads NAGVMQNPRHLVRRRGQEARLRCSPMKGHSHVYWYRQLPEEGLKFMVYLQKENIIDESGMPKERFSAEFPKEGPSILRIQQVVRGDSAAYFCASSPANRRQLYNEQFFGPGTRLTVL.

The rearrangement uses TRBV27 and TRBJ2-5; tentatively, D is TRBD1 (5 bases). The CDR3 runs 14 residues. The V gene lost 5 bases and the J gene lost 4 bases, with 14 bases spanning the gap. CDR1 is MNHEY, CDR2 SMNVEV, per germline (reference sequence). The CDR3 loop reads CASSPMIGAETQYF. The CDR3 bases are TGTGCCAGCAGTCCGATGATAGGGGCAGAGACCCAGTACTTC.

This chain connects TRBV19 to TRBJ1-4; TRBD1 matches at 8 bases. CDR3 length: 12 amino acids. The V segment lost 6 bases and the J segment 10 bases; nucleotides outside the gene matches: 4. Germline assignment: CDR1 LNHDA and CDR2 SQIVND (reference sequence). The CDR3 region is CASRNTGGKLFF. DNA for the CDR3: TGTGCCAGTAGGAACACAGGGGGAAAACTGTTTTTT.

The gene calls are TRBV19 and TRBJ1-5, with 8 nucleotides matching TRBD1. There are 16 residues in the CDR3. The junction had 10 bases not matched to a gene; V was cut back by 4 bases and J by 5 bases. The germline CDR1 and CDR2 sequences are LNHDA and SQIVND (reference sequence). CDR3 residues: CASSRTGSPLDQPQHF. In DNA, the CDR3 is TGTGCCAGTAGTAGGACAGGGTCGCCCCTAGATCAGCCCCAGCATTTT.

The chain combines TRBV7-2 with TRBJ2-2; D ambiguous. Trimming stripped 3 bases from V and 6 bases from J, with 14 bases between. CDR1 SGHTA and CDR2 FQGNSA come from the germline V gene. The CDR3 spans 15 residues. CDR3 DNA sequence: TGTGCCAGCAGCTTTTGGACCGCGAGTCCCGGGGAGCTGTTTTTT. Translated, it gives CASSFWTASPGELFF.

This chain uses TRBV11-2 with TRBJ1-1; D is undetermined. Germline V lookup: CDR1 SGHAT, CDR2 FQNNGV. CDR3 length: 13 residues. The V end lost 5 bases, the J end lost 0 bases, and 7 bases lay between the germline ends. CDR3: CASSPTVNTEAFF. The DNA of the CDR3 is TGTGCCAGCAGCCCTACAGTGAACACTGAAGCTTTCTTT.

The chain couples TRBV19 to TRBJ1-5; 7 nucleotides align to TRBD1. Trimming cost V 5 bases and J 6 bases; bases outside gene matches: 13. Germline V gene lookup returns CDR1 LNHDA and CDR2 SQIVND (reference sequence). This CDR3 is built from 16 residues. The CDR3 DNA sequence: TGTGCCAGTAGTTCATCCCAGGGGGGAAAACGTCAGCCCCAGCATTTT. Translating gives CASSSSQGGKRQPQHF.

CDR3 amino acids: CASSKSSEAGTEAFF. In DNA, the CDR3 is TGTGCCAGCAGCAAATCTTCGGAGGCGGGGACTGAAGCTTTCTTT. This chain connects TRBV9 to TRBJ1-1, with D uncertain. This CDR3 is built from 15 residues. Germline V gives CDR1 SGDLS, CDR2 YYNGEE. V gave up 4 bases and J gave up 5 bases, with 18 bases separating them.

For the CDR3, the DNA is TGTGCCAGCAGCTTGGACCGAGGGACTACCGAGTACTTC. Encoded protein: CASSLDRGTTEYF. The rearrangement links TRBV7-3 to TRBJ2-7, with 7 bases aligning to TRBD2. Trimming at V came to 3 bases and at J to 11 bases, leaving 10 bases not matched to a gene. Germline CDR1 SGHTA, CDR2 FQGTGA. The CDR3 consists of 13 residues. Full variable domain (rest looked up from reference TRBV7-3 and TRBJ2-7): GAGVSQTPSNKVTEKGKYVELRCDPISGHTALYWYRQSLGQGPEFLIYFQGTGAADDSGLPNDRFFAVRPEGSVSTLKIQRTERGDSAVYLCASSLDRGTTEYFGPGTRLTVT.